Below are 28 T cell receptor beta chains sequenced from a single sample in a study of shared clonotypes between healthy human individuals. The table came from immunoSEQ multiplex PCR; TCRdb's copy has only in-frame clones and leaves some out. The data show about 2.1 million clones, with around 93% seen just once and less than 2% held by the top ten. CD8 cells classed as naive were CD45RO-negative and positively selected for CCR7, excluding terminally differentiated effector memory CD45RA+ cells. The source material was naive CD8+ T cells from PBMCs. The receptors were sampled from a man aged 18 to 35 in good health. Some clones in this sample may be carry-over from other donors' samples.

J is TRBJ1-4 and V is TRBV10-3; D gene ambiguous. Per germline, CDR1 ENHRY and CDR2 SYGVKD. Trimming pared 4 bases from V and 5 bases from J, leaving 11 bases between. The CDR3 runs to 14 residues. The CDR3: CAISVDPRNEKLFF. CDR3 nucleotide sequence: TGTGCCATCAGTGTGGACCCGAGGAATGAAAAACTGTTTTTT.

V is TRBV27 and J is TRBJ2-7, with 7 bases that match TRBD1. CDR3 length: 15 residues. V shed 3 bases, J shed 3 bases, and the junction held 8 bases outside the gene matches. Germline loops: CDR1 MNHEY, CDR2 SMNVEV (reference sequence). The CDR3 region is CASSFNRGVGYEQYF. The CDR3 DNA reads TGTGCCAGCAGTTTTAACAGGGGTGTAGGCTACGAGCAGTACTTC.

The V gene is TRBV6-6, the J gene TRBJ2-1; perhaps TRBD2 as D (6 bases). Per the germline V gene, CDR1 is MNHNY and CDR2 is SVGAGI (reference sequence). The CDR3 totals 16 residues. Trimming stripped 2 bases from V and 4 bases from J, with 15 bases between. The CDR3 is CASSYVIAEGYNEQFF. In DNA, the CDR3 is TGTGCCAGCAGTTACGTGATAGCGGAGGGGTACAATGAGCAGTTCTTC.

J is TRBJ2-5 and V is TRBV5-1; D remains unclear. Germline CDR1 is SGHRS and CDR2 is YFSETQ. CDR3 length equals 12 residues. The V end was cut by 5 bases, the J end by 4 bases, with 9 bases between. The CDR3: CASRGPLETQYF. CDR3 coding DNA: TGCGCCAGCAGAGGTCCACTAGAGACCCAGTACTTC.

The chain employs TRBV11-2 and TRBJ2-2; D possibly corresponds to TRBD1 (7 bases). Germline CDR1 is SGHAT and CDR2 is FQNNGV. CDR3 length: 19 residues. Trimming removed 6 bases at V and 3 bases at J, with 26 bases between. The CDR3 nucleotides read TGTGCCAGCAGACCTCGAACCATTCGACAGGGACTTTACACCGGGGAGCTGTTTTTT. Its protein is CASRPRTIRQGLYTGELFF.

The chain couples TRBV9 to TRBJ2-1, with unresolved D. Trimming cost V 4 bases and J 5 bases, with 7 bases left between them. CDR1 and CDR2 (germline): SGDLS, YYNGEE. CDR3 length: 12 amino acids. The CDR3 loop is CASSPRDNEQFF. The CDR3 DNA follows: TGTGCCAGCAGCCCCCGAGACAATGAGCAGTTCTTC.

The chain employs TRBV19 and TRBJ1-3; D remains ambiguous. Germline V gene sequence: CDR1 LNHDA, CDR2 SQIVND (reference sequence). This CDR3 spans 12 amino acids. Trimming took 4 bases from V and 6 from J, leaving 7 bases between them. CDR3 protein: CASSTDLNTIYF. DNA of the CDR3: TGTGCCAGTAGTACCGACCTAAACACCATATATTTT.

The V and J genes are TRBV7-7 and TRBJ2-2, with D unclear. Germline V gene lookup returns CDR1 SSHAT and CDR2 FNYEAQ (reference sequence). CDR3 length: 14 amino acids. Trimming cost V 5 bases and J 1 base, with 8 bases left between them. The CDR3 DNA reads TGTGCCAGCAGCGCAACAGTGAACACCGGGGAGCTGTTTTTT. It yields the protein CASSATVNTGELFF.

The V gene is TRBV4-1, the J gene TRBJ2-7; maybe TRBD2 (5 bases). The CDR3 extends over 15 amino acids. Germline V gene sequence: CDR1 MGHRA, CDR2 YSYEKL. The V end lost 4 bases, the J end lost 5 bases, and 18 bases lay between the germline ends. The CDR3 nucleotides are TGCGCCAGCAGCCGCGCCCGGGGAAGCTTTAACGAGCAGTACTTC. Amino acids: CASSRARGSFNEQYF.

The gene calls are TRBV27 and TRBJ2-5, with 8 bases fitting TRBD1. V lost 6 bases, J lost 2 bases, and 11 bases stayed unmatched. Germline V gene data show CDR1 as MNHEY and CDR2 as SMNVEV (reference sequence). This CDR3 has 16 amino acids. The CDR3 DNA reads as TGTGCCAGCAGCCCCTCACAGGGGGAGATACAAGAGACCCAGTACTTC. Translated, it gives CASSPSQGEIQETQYF.

This sequence joins TRBV7-9 and TRBJ2-1, with unresolved D. Trimming took 1 base from V and 7 from J, leaving 11 bases between them. CDR3 size: 14 residues. Germline V CDR1 and CDR2: SEHNR, FQNEAQ (reference sequence). The CDR3 loop is CASSLEGYGNEQFF. In DNA, the CDR3 is TGTGCCAGCAGCTTAGAAGGGTATGGGAATGAGCAGTTCTTC.

In the case of this clone: This CDR3 is also generated by other DNA sequences in the sample. This chain joins TRBV27 and TRBJ2-7; D ambiguous. The CDR3 extends over 13 amino acids. CDR1 is MNHEY and CDR2 is SMNVEV in the germline V gene (reference sequence). Trimming pared 6 bases from V and 0 bases from J, leaving 9 bases between. CDR3 in DNA: TGTGCCAGCAGCCAAGGAGCCTCCTACGAGCAGTACTTC. This encodes CASSQGASYEQYF.

This sequence joins TRBV27 and TRBJ2-6; 9 bases align to TRBD1. Per the germline V gene, CDR1 is MNHEY and CDR2 is SMNVEV (reference sequence). V gave up 10 bases and J gave up 0 bases; unmatched junction bases: 13. There are 18 residues in the CDR3. Here the CDR3 DNA reads TGTGCCACCGCCCCCCAGGGACAGGGACTCTCTGGGGCCAACGTCCTGACTTTC. The encoded protein is CATAPQGQGLSGANVLTF.

The rearrangement joins TRBV27 to TRBJ1-5, with D uncertain. Trimming shortened V by 2 bases and J by 5 bases, and 10 bases separated the two germline ends. CDR1 MNHEY and CDR2 SMNVEV come from the germline V gene (reference sequence). The CDR3 is 14 amino acids. The chain's CDR3 is CASSLRSSDQPQHF. CDR3 coding DNA: TGTGCCAGCAGTTTAAGGTCGTCCGATCAGCCCCAGCATTTT.

V and J are TRBV27 and TRBJ2-4; a weak D match, TRBD2 (6 bases). The CDR3 consists of 17 residues. The germline gives CDR1 MNHEY, CDR2 SMNVEV (reference sequence). Trimming pared 0 bases from V and 0 bases from J, leaving 12 bases between. This CDR3 reads CASSLSASGLAKNIQYF. CDR3 DNA sequence: TGTGCCAGCAGTTTATCGGCCAGCGGGTTAGCCAAAAACATTCAGTACTTC.

The genes are TRBV7-6 and TRBJ2-1; unclear D gene. V lost 1 base and J lost 4, with 5 bases in between. Per germline, CDR1 SGHVS and CDR2 FNYEAQ. This CDR3 is built from 13 residues. The CDR3 DNA follows: TGTGCCAGCAGCTTAGGAAGATACAATGAGCAGTTCTTC. It is translated as CASSLGRYNEQFF.

This sequence joins TRBV5-1 and TRBJ1-2; the D gene is possibly TRBD1 (6 bases). Germline lookup yields CDR1 SGHRS and CDR2 YFSETQ. The CDR3 is 14 amino acids. The V end was cut by 0 bases, the J end by 6 bases, with 12 bases between. CDR3 sequence reads: CASSLGRQDNGYTF. The DNA of the CDR3 is TGCGCCAGCAGCTTGGGCCGACAGGATAATGGCTACACCTTC. The whole variable domain, remainder taken from reference TRBV5-1 and TRBJ1-2, is KAGVTQTPRYLIKTRGQQVTLSCSPISGHRSVSWYQQTPGQGLQFLFEYFSETQRNKGNFPGRFSGRQFSNSRSEMNVSTLELGDSALYLCASSLGRQDNGYTFGSGTRLTVV.

The V and J genes are TRBV28 and TRBJ2-2, with D perhaps matching TRBD2 (5 bases). The V end lost 2 bases, the J end lost 7 bases, and 11 bases lay between the germline ends. Germline V CDR1 and CDR2: MDHEN, SYDVKM. The CDR3 sequence is 14 residues long. The CDR3 DNA is TGTGCCAGCAGTTTAATTGGTGAGGGCGGGGAGCTGTTTTTT. Translating it yields CASSLIGEGGELFF.

The chain recombines TRBV6-1 with TRBJ1-5; 9 nucleotides agree with TRBD1. The CDR3 sequence is 15 residues long. J gave up 6 bases and V 1 base, and 4 bases lay outside the gene matches. Per germline, CDR1 MNHNS and CDR2 SASEGT. The CDR3 DNA reads TGTGCCAGCAGTGAAGACAGGGGGCTGAGTCAGCCCCAGCATTTT. Encoded protein: CASSEDRGLSQPQHF.

This chain uses TRBV5-6 with TRBJ2-7, with 11 bases aligning to TRBD1. After removal of 4 bases from V and 3 bases from J, the junction contained 6 bases not matched to a gene. Germline assignment: CDR1 SGHDT and CDR2 YYEEEE. The CDR3 runs 15 residues. The CDR3 DNA is TGTGCCAGCAGCACCGGGACAGGGGGTTACTACGAGCAGTACTTC. Translation: CASSTGTGGYYEQYF. Drawing the rest from reference TRBV5-6 and TRBJ2-7, the complete variable domain is DAGVTQSPTHLIKTRGQQVTLRCSPKSGHDTVSWYQQALGQGPQFIFQYYEEEERQRGNFPDRFSGHQFPNYSSELNVNALLLGDSALYLCASSTGTGGYYEQYFGPGTRLTVT.

The genes are TRBV15 and TRBJ1-5, with no clear D. Germline V gene lookup returns CDR1 LNHNV and CDR2 YYDKDF (reference sequence). The CDR3 covers 15 residues. V was shortened by 1 base and J by 2 bases, with 9 bases between the two germline ends. CDR3 residues: CATSRAAPGNQPQHF. The CDR3 DNA reads as TGTGCCACCAGCAGAGCTGCACCGGGCAATCAGCCCCAGCATTTT.

This sequence joins TRBV27 and TRBJ2-1, with 12 nucleotides matching TRBD2. V shed 4 bases, J shed 8 bases, and the junction held 9 bases outside the gene matches. The CDR3 has 16 residues. The V gene's germline CDR1 is MNHEY and CDR2 SMNVEV (reference sequence). CDR3: CASSYRWTSGIDEQFF. In nucleotides, the CDR3 is TGTGCCAGCAGTTATCGGTGGACTAGCGGGATCGATGAGCAGTTCTTC.

A word on this clone: This CDR3 is also generated by other DNA sequences in the sample. This chain joins TRBV28 and TRBJ2-2; D ambiguous. V was shortened by 2 bases and J by 3 bases, with 7 bases between the two germline ends. This CDR3 has 14 amino acids. The germline V gene has CDR1 MDHEN and CDR2 SYDVKM. CDR3 residues: CASSLGRYTGELFF. The CDR3 DNA is TGTGCCAGCAGTTTAGGCAGGTACACCGGGGAGCTGTTTTTT.

The rearrangement links TRBV7-8 to TRBJ2-2; 8 positions match TRBD2. V was clipped by 5 bases and J by 4 bases; unmatched bases: 21. CDR1 is SGHVS, CDR2 FQNEAQ, per germline. This CDR3 spans 20 amino acids. Written as DNA, the CDR3 is TGTGCCAGCAGCGCACATACTGAGGGCGGACTAGCTGCACTCACCGGGGAGCTGTTTTTT. Translated, it gives CASSAHTEGGLAALTGELFF.

The chain couples TRBV2 to TRBJ2-7; perhaps TRBD2 as D (5 bases). V gave up 2 bases and J gave up 3 bases, with 17 bases separating them. Germline V gene sequence: CDR1 SNHLY, CDR2 FYNNEI. This CDR3 is built from 16 residues. CDR3 in amino acids: CASSESETEDVYEQYF. DNA of the CDR3: TGTGCCAGCAGTGAATCCGAGACGGAGGATGTCTACGAGCAGTACTTC.

The chain recombines TRBV27 with TRBJ2-2, with 10 bases matching TRBD1. The length of the CDR3 is 15 residues. Trimming at V came to 4 bases and at J to 9 bases, leaving 8 bases not matched to a gene. Germline loops: CDR1 MNHEY, CDR2 SMNVEV (reference sequence). CDR3 nucleotide sequence: TGTGCCAGCAGTTCCCCCGGGACAGGGGTGAGGGAGCTGTTTTTT. This gives the protein CASSSPGTGVRELFF.

This clone was recorded only once. The genes are TRBV10-2 and TRBJ2-7; the match to TRBD1 covers 8 bases. The ends lost 10 bases at V and 1 base at J; junction bases unmatched: 6. Germline V gene data show CDR1 as WSHSY and CDR2 as SAAADI. This CDR3 comprises 13 residues. The CDR3 nucleotides are TGCGCCACCCGGGACAGGCTGTCCTACGAGCAGTACTTC. Its translation: CATRDRLSYEQYF.

This clone was counted a few times. This chain links TRBV7-9 with TRBJ1-1; D unresolved. CDR1 and CDR2 from the germline V gene are SEHNR and FQNEAQ (reference sequence). This CDR3 region has 12 residues. Between the trimmed V and J ends, which lost 5 bases and 7 bases, there was a span of 11 bases. The CDR3 region has the DNA TGTGCCAGCAGCCACGGTACCGGTGAAGCTTTCTTT. Translation: CASSHGTGEAFF.